The next 21 T cell receptor beta chains were all read from a single sample in a study of long-term antiretroviral therapy in people with HIV (dated by TCRdb to between 2021 and 2023). The immunoSEQ hsTCRB v3.0 assay was used at survey level resolution for TRB variable region sequencing. The table was pulled from immuneACCESS by TCRdb, which kept in-frame rearrangements only. Such tables lose some clones; where checked, under half of the loss comes from unresolved V genes, and the rest has no known cause. Counted in this sample were 15,000 to 20,000 clones; about 80% of them appeared once. The ten largest make up around an eighth of the sample. The sequences come from unsorted PBMCs, collected 0.5 years before starting antiretroviral therapy. The receptors stem from a woman between 50 and 59 years old with HIV.

This clone was observed once. The rearrangement links TRBV7-9 to TRBJ1-5; D is perhaps TRBD1 (5 bases). CDR3 length: 15 amino acids. The ends were cut back, 6 bases at V and 6 bases at J, with 18 bases in the middle. Germline-derived CDR1 and CDR2 are SEHNR and FQNEAQ (reference sequence). CDR3 nucleotides: TGTGCCAGCAGTCCGAGCCAAGGGGAGGGTCAGCCCCAGCATTTT. Residues: CASSPSQGEGQPQHF.

This clone was seen a few times. For the CDR3, the DNA is TGTGCCATCAGGGGAGAATATAATTCACCCCTCCACTTT. This translates into CAIRGEYNSPLHF. V gene TRBV30 combines with J gene TRBJ1-6; weak D call: TRBD1 (6 bases). CDR3 length equals 13 residues. V lost 8 bases and J lost 4, with 12 bases in between. Germline assignment: CDR1 GTSNPN and CDR2 SVGIG (reference sequence).

This chain joins TRBV5-5 and TRBJ2-7, with TRBD1 as a possible D gene (5 bases). The V end was cut by 0 bases, the J end by 2 bases, with 15 bases between. Germline-derived CDR1 and CDR2 are SGHKS and YYEKEE (reference sequence). The CDR3 is made up of 16 amino acids. The CDR3 reads CASSLAVGVFAYEQYV. As DNA, the CDR3 is TGTGCCAGCAGCTTGGCCGTAGGGGTTTTTGCCTACGAGCAGTACGTC.

This chain connects TRBV27 to TRBJ1-6; D gene uncertain. The length of the CDR3 is 13 residues. V was shortened by 2 bases and J by 7 bases, with 6 bases between the two germline ends. CDR1 is MNHEY and CDR2 is SMNVEV in the germline V gene (reference sequence). CDR3 nucleotide sequence: TGTGCCAGCAGTTTAGTATGGAATTCACCCCTCCACTTT. This sequence encodes CASSLVWNSPLHF.

The gene calls are TRBV7-7 and TRBJ2-5, with D perhaps TRBD1 or TRBD2 (5 bases each). The CDR3 runs to 15 residues. V lost 3 bases and J 0 bases, leaving 11 bases between the germline ends. Germline lookup yields CDR1 SSHAT and CDR2 FNYEAQ (reference sequence). CDR3: CASSFTGGHQETQYF. The DNA for the CDR3 is TGTGCCAGCAGCTTTACAGGCGGGCACCAAGAGACCCAGTACTTC.

This sequence joins TRBV11-2 and TRBJ2-5; 7 nucleotides align to TRBD1. The germline V gene has CDR1 SGHAT and CDR2 FQNNGV. This CDR3 region has 15 residues. V shed 4 bases, J shed 2 bases, and the junction held 7 bases outside the gene matches. CDR3 loop: CASSSTGSPQETQYF. CDR3 bases: TGTGCCAGCAGCTCGACAGGGTCCCCTCAAGAGACCCAGTACTTC.

This chain uses TRBV19 with TRBJ2-2, with 7 bases fitting TRBD1. From germline, CDR1 is LNHDA and CDR2 SQIVND (reference sequence). The V gene end was trimmed by 10 bases and the J gene end by 6 bases; junction bases not matched to a gene: 8. This CDR3 has 13 amino acids. The chain's CDR3 is CAIQGSFAGELFF. CDR3 DNA: TGTGCCATACAGGGGTCTTTCGCCGGGGAGCTGTTTTTT.

J is TRBJ1-6 and V is TRBV4-1; D is possibly TRBD1 (6 bases). This CDR3 spans 17 amino acids. Between the trimmed V and J ends, which lost 0 bases and 4 bases, there was a span of 13 bases. Germline V gene lookup returns CDR1 MGHRA and CDR2 YSYEKL. CDR3 bases: TGCGCCAGCAGCCAAGAGGGGGGCGCGTGGTATAATTCACCCCTCCACTTT. Its protein is CASSQEGGAWYNSPLHF.

The chain is built from TRBV4-1 and TRBJ2-5; 13 bases fit TRBD2. The CDR3 extends over 19 amino acids. The V gene end was trimmed by 0 bases and the J gene end by 6 bases; junction bases not matched to a gene: 13. The V gene's germline CDR1 is MGHRA and CDR2 YSYEKL. The CDR3 nucleotides read TGCGCCAGCAGCCAAGATTTTTATACTAGCGGGGGGGAAAGGAAGACCCAGTACTTC. This translates into CASSQDFYTSGGERKTQYF.

The genes are TRBV6-6 and TRBJ2-3; weak D call: TRBD1 (6 bases). V was clipped by 6 bases and J by 0 bases, with 10 bases between them. Germline V gene sequence: CDR1 MNHNY, CDR2 SVGAGI (reference sequence). This CDR3 spans 14 amino acids. Here the CDR3 DNA reads TGTGCCAGCAGCCCAGGACAGAGCACAGATACGCAGTATTTT. It is translated as CASSPGQSTDTQYF.

This chain uses TRBV10-3 with TRBJ2-5; D ambiguous. Germline CDR1 reads ENHRY; CDR2 reads SYGVKD. The CDR3 totals 13 residues. V was clipped by 4 bases and J by 5 bases, with 11 bases between them. CDR3 sequence reads: CAISAGERETQYF. CDR3 nucleotides: TGTGCCATCAGTGCGGGCGAAAGGGAGACCCAGTACTTC.

In nucleotides, the CDR3 is TGTGCCAGTAGTAGCCCACAGGGGGATCAGCCCCAGCATTTT. It specifies CASSSPQGDQPQHF. The chain carries TRBV19 and TRBJ1-5, with 8 positions matching TRBD1. The CDR3 runs 14 residues. CDR1 and CDR2 from the germline V gene are LNHDA and SQIVND (reference sequence). The V gene end was trimmed by 4 bases and the J gene end by 5 bases; junction bases not matched to a gene: 4.

The genes are TRBV7-6 and TRBJ2-1; 7 nucleotides match TRBD2. Germline V gives CDR1 SGHVS, CDR2 FNYEAQ. The CDR3 has 16 residues. V shed 1 base and J 0 bases; nucleotides not matched to a gene: 3. CDR3 DNA: TGTGCCAGCAGCTTAGTTGGGGGGGACTCCTACAATGAGCAGTTCTTC. This codes for CASSLVGGDSYNEQFF.

The CDR3: CAWSVGGYEQYF. CDR3 DNA sequence: TGTGCCTGGAGTGTAGGCGGTTACGAGCAGTACTTC. V usage is TRBV30 and J usage is TRBJ2-7, with D unresolved. CDR1 and CDR2 from the germline V gene are GTSNPN and SVGIG (reference sequence). This CDR3 spans 12 amino acids. Trimming shortened V by 0 bases and J by 4 bases, and 7 bases separated the two germline ends.

This clone was detected only a few times. The rearrangement links TRBV7-2 to TRBJ1-2; 8 bases are a match to TRBD1. The CDR3 has 16 residues. J gave up 0 bases and V 5 bases, and 8 bases lay outside the gene matches. Germline-derived CDR1 and CDR2 are SGHTA and FQGNSA. Here the CDR3 DNA reads TGTGCCAGCAGCCTCGGGACAGGATTAGCTAACTATGGCTACACCTTC. It encodes CASSLGTGLANYGYTF.

The V gene is TRBV2, the J gene TRBJ1-5, with TRBD1 identical over 11 bases. Germline V gives CDR1 SNHLY, CDR2 FYNNEI. The ends lost 6 bases at V and 2 bases at J; junction bases unmatched: 0. The CDR3 spans 14 residues. The CDR3 DNA sequence: TGTGCCAGCAGGGGACAGGGGGGCAATCAGCCCCAGCATTTT. Translation gives CASRGQGGNQPQHF.

The V and J genes are TRBV19 and TRBJ2-2; D not certain. The CDR3 runs 15 residues. Trimming stripped 7 bases from V and 2 bases from J, with 14 bases between. The germline V gene encodes CDR1 LNHDA and CDR2 SQIVND (reference sequence). The CDR3 DNA follows: TGTGCCAGTAAAAGTGTCAGGCCTAACACCGGGGAGCTGTTTTTT. Protein product: CASKSVRPNTGELFF.

As DNA, the CDR3 is TGCGCCAGCAGCTCCCAGACAGGAGAGGGTTTCTATGGCTACACCTTC. Translation: CASSSQTGEGFYGYTF. The rearrangement links TRBV5-1 to TRBJ1-2; TRBD1 might be the D (6 bases). Trimming shortened V by 3 bases and J by 4 bases, and 19 bases separated the two germline ends. Germline V gene data show CDR1 as SGHRS and CDR2 as YFSETQ. The CDR3 length is 16 residues.

J is TRBJ1-1 and V is TRBV19, with D perhaps matching TRBD1 (5 bases). In germline, CDR1 is LNHDA, CDR2 SQIVND (reference sequence). The CDR3 is 15 amino acids. Trimming took 8 bases from V and 0 from J, leaving 16 bases between them. CDR3 region: CASHSEGIMNTEAFF. For the CDR3, the DNA is TGTGCCAGTCATTCTGAGGGGATCATGAACACTGAAGCTTTCTTT. The whole variable domain, filled in from reference TRBV19 and TRBJ1-1, reads DGGITQSPKYLFRKEGQNVTLSCEQNLNHDAMYWYRQDPGQGLRLIYYSQIVNDFQKGDIAEGYSVSREKKESFPLTVTSAQKNPTAFYLCASHSEGIMNTEAFFGQGTRLTVV.

The genes are TRBV4-1 and TRBJ1-4; D may be TRBD1 (5 bases). Trimming cost V 3 bases and J 7 bases, with 18 bases left between them. The CDR3 has 16 residues. Per germline, CDR1 MGHRA and CDR2 YSYEKL. The CDR3 bases are TGCGCCAGCAGCCATCCTCCAAGGGGCTCTAGTGAAAAACTGTTTTTT. This encodes CASSHPPRGSSEKLFF.

The chain employs TRBV30 and TRBJ2-3; 8 nucleotides match TRBD2. CDR1 and CDR2 from the germline V gene are GTSNPN and SVGIG (reference sequence). V shed 2 bases, J shed 2 bases, and the junction held 6 bases outside the gene matches. This CDR3 is built from 15 residues. The CDR3 DNA follows: TGTGCCTGGAGTTTCGGGCGGGGGGACACAGATACGCAGTATTTT. Amino acids: CAWSFGRGDTDTQYF. The full variable domain, its missing parts supplied by reference TRBV30 and TRBJ2-3, is SQTIHQWPATLVQPVGSPLSLECTVEGTSNPNLYWYRQAAGRGLQLLFYSVGIGQISSEVPQNLSASRPQDRQFILSSKKLLLSDSGFYLCAWSFGRGDTDTQYFGPGTRLTVL.